This T cell receptor beta chain was observed in a study of post-analysis software for immune sequencing data (dated by TCRdb to 2015 to 2017). Concerning the study at large: Recorded disease courses included relapsing-remitting, secondary progressive and progressive-relapsing multiple sclerosis, with some patients lacking subtype annotation. A subset of samples was prepared in parallel using single-end sample barcoding, then pooled and co-amplified after Illumina adapter ligation. Patient repertoires were compared against over ten previously published healthy control repertoires from donors aged roughly 6 to 25 years. Overall results and qualifications from the work: Significantly lower normalized Chao1 diversity was found in multiple sclerosis patients than in controls, suggesting substantial peripheral T-cell clonal expansion. The control group was slightly older than the multiple sclerosis patient group. Strong co-clustering of samples prepared in the same batch was shown by direct clustering with F measure, prompting a batch-effect correction. Patients showed significantly higher frequencies than controls for about five TRBV segments, among them TRBV5-6, TRBV5-1 and TRBV20-1.

Library prep was done by PCR. Data came from an Illumina HiSeq 2500. To reduce PCR and sequencing biases, unique molecular identifiers were incorporated into the TCR beta cDNA libraries. Per 1 to 10 million input T cells, approximately 500,000 cDNA molecules were obtained, such that each molecule approximated one T cell. The patient libraries were prepared and sequenced with the same protocol used for the earlier healthy control dataset. Within a given batch, samples were prepared together, multiplexed and sequenced on the same HiSeq lane. In the source study's methods: Raw barcoded reads were processed with MIGEC, discarding single-read molecular identifier groups before consensus assembly and CDR3 extraction. VDJtools was used for post-analysis of the clonotype tables, with diversity normalized by down-sampling every dataset to the smallest sample size. To correct batch-related cross-sample contamination, repertoire overlap clustering matched CDR3 amino acid sequences but not nucleotide sequences. TCRdb reworked the public reads: Q25 trimming with fastp, MiXCR clone assembly, productive beta chains retained. When rows share a CDR3 protein, they turn into one entry using the most common DNA and genes. These V and J calls originate from TCRdb's pipeline instead of the authors' own analysis. The sample records roughly 620,000 distinct CDR3 sequences, about 44% of which are singletons. 1.5% to 2% of the sample comes from the top ten.

TCR beta repertoires were profiled from peripheral blood of under 15 young patients with multiple sclerosis to demonstrate the VDJtools post-analysis software. The multiple sclerosis patients were children and adolescents ranging in age from roughly 6 to 15 years. Deletion took 1 base off V and 3 bases off J, with a span of 11 bases between the germline ends. CDR1 and CDR2 are read off the germline V gene as SGHDT and YYEEEE. Spanning cysteine to phenylalanine, the CDR3 consists of 14 amino acids. The CDR3 DNA has 42 bases and is translated from base 1. This clonotype was observed at least ten times. The clone's antigen remains unknown. Base-call qualities are not available, and no considerably larger clone is one nucleotide away.

This TCR was recovered from a girl aged 10 to 17 with multiple sclerosis. Rearrangement joined TRBV5-6 to TRBJ2-7; matching of 5 bases hints at TRBD2 as the D gene. The sequenced sample was blood. The base sequence is TGTGCCAGCAGCTTGCGGGGTGGTCTCTACGAGCAGTACTTC. The resulting protein is CASSLRGGLYEQYF.